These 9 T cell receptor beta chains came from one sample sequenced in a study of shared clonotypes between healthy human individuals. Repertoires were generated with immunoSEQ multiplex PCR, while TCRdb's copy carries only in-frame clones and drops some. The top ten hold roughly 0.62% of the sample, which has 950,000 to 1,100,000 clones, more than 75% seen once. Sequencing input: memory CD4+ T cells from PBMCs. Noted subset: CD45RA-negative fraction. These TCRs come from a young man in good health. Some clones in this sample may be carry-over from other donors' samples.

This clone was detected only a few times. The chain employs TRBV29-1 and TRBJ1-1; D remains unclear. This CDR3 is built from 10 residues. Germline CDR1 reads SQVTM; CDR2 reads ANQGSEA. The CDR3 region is CSAIVTEAFF. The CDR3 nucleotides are TGCAGTGCCATCGTAACTGAAGCTTTCTTT.

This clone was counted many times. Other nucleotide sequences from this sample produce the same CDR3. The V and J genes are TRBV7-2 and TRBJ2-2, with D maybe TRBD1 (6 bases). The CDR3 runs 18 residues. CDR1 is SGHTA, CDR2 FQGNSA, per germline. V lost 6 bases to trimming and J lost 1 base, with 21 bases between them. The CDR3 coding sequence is TGTGCCAGCAGAAGGGAGCGGCAGGGGATTTGGAACACCGGGGAGCTGTTTTTT. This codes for CASRRERQGIWNTGELFF.

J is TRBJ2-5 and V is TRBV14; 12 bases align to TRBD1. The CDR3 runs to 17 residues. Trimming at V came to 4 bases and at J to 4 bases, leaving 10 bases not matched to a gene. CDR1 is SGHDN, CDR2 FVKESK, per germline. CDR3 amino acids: CASSRDRGQWVRETQYF. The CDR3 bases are TGTGCCAGCAGCCGGGACAGGGGGCAGTGGGTCCGAGAGACCCAGTACTTC.

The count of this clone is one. The CDR3 DNA follows: TGCAGTGTTCCCCACCCCTACGAGCAGTACTTC. It specifies CSVPHPYEQYF. The chain employs TRBV20-1 and TRBJ2-7; unclear D gene. Looked up from germline, CDR1 is DFQATT and CDR2 is SNEGSKA (reference sequence). The CDR3 totals 11 residues. Trimming took 7 bases from V and 2 from J, leaving 9 bases between them.

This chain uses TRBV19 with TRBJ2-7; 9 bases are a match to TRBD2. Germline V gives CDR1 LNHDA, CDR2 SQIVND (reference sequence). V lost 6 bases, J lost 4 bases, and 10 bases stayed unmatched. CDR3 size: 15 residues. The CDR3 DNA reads TGTGCCAGTAGCCAAGCCGGACTAGCGTCGTACGAGCAGTACTTC. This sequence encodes CASSQAGLASYEQYF.

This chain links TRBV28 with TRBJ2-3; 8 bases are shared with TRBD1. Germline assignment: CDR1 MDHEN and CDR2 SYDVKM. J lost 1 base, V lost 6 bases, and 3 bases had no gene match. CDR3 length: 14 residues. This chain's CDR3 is CASRPTGGTDTQYF. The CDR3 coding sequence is TGTGCCAGCAGACCGACAGGGGGCACAGATACGCAGTATTTT.

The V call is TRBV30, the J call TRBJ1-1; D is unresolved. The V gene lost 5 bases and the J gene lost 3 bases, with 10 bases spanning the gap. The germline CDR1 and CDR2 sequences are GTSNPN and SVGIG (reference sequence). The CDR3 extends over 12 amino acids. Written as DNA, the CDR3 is TGTGCCTGGGGTCCTACGGACACTGAAGCTTTCTTT. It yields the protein CAWGPTDTEAFF.

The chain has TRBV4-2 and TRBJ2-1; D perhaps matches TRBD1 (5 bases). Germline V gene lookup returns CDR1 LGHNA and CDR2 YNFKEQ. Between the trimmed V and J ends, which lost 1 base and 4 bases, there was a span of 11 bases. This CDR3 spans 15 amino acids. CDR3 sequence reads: CASSQAQGQYNEQFF. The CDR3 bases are TGTGCCAGCAGCCAAGCCCAGGGCCAATACAATGAGCAGTTCTTC.

The CDR3 protein is CASSLGTGTSGENEQFF. The CDR3 DNA sequence: TGCGCCAGCAGCTTGGGTACCGGGACTAGCGGAGAGAATGAGCAGTTCTTC. The genes are TRBV5-1 and TRBJ2-1; 11 positions agree with TRBD2. Unmatched junction bases numbered 9, after V lost 0 bases and J lost 7 bases. Germline lookup yields CDR1 SGHRS and CDR2 YFSETQ. The CDR3 extends over 17 amino acids.